A single sample gave rise to the 27 T cell receptor beta chains below, sequenced in a study of CD8+CD57+ T cells in acquired aplastic anemia. Using genomic DNA as the template, TCR beta VDJ and CDR3 profiling was carried out. TCRdb re-called the reads with MiXCR, one entry per CDR3 protein. This table has 200,000 or so distinct CDR3 sequences, roughly 64% appearing once. The specimen sequenced was sorted CD4+, CD8+, or CD8+CD57+ T cells (not recorded which) from PBMCs. The receptors come from a human donor with severe aplastic anemia or a healthy control (not recorded which).

The chain joins TRBV11-3 to TRBJ1-1; D gene unclear. Germline CDR1 and CDR2: SGHNT and YENEEA. The CDR3 covers 14 residues. V was clipped by 3 bases and J by 1 base, with 9 bases between them. CDR3 nucleotide sequence: TGTGCCAGCAGCTTTAAGGGATCGAACACTGAAGCTTTCTTT. This codes for CASSFKGSNTEAFF.

This clonotype is a singleton in its sample. One end of the junction varies from germline; a read error may be responsible. The chain has TRBV5-1 and TRBJ1-1; the D is unclear. Germline V gives CDR1 SGHRS, CDR2 YFSETQ. This CDR3 comprises 14 residues. In nucleotides, the CDR3 is TGCGCCAGCAGCTTGAATAAGGCGAACACTGAAGCTTCCTTT. Amino acid sequence: CASSLNKANTEASF.

This clonotype was found once. The gene calls are TRBV20-1 and TRBJ1-3, with D hard to call. The V gene lost 2 bases and the J gene lost 4 bases, with 12 bases spanning the gap. This CDR3 has 14 residues. The germline V gene has CDR1 DFQATT and CDR2 SNEGSKA (reference sequence). CDR3 DNA: TGCAGTGCTAGAACGGAGGGTTTAGGAAACACCATATATTTT. Protein sequence: CSARTEGLGNTIYF.

V is TRBV7-9 and J is TRBJ1-1; no clear D gene. The CDR3 is 13 amino acids. Germline CDR1 and CDR2: SEHNR and FQNEAQ (reference sequence). The ends were cut back, 1 base at V and 8 bases at J, with 11 bases in the middle. CDR3 in amino acids: CASSLGTLSEAFF. DNA of the CDR3: TGTGCCAGCAGCTTAGGAACCTTAAGCGAAGCTTTCTTT.

The chain joins TRBV14 to TRBJ2-7, with unresolved D. This CDR3 contains 13 residues. CDR1 is SGHDN and CDR2 is FVKESK in the germline V gene. The V and J ends lost 4 bases and 3 bases respectively, with 10 bases between them. DNA of the CDR3: TGTGCCAGCAGCCCCCGGGCGGTCTACGAGCAGTACTTC. Translated: CASSPRAVYEQYF.

DNA of the CDR3: TGTGCCAGCAGCTTAGGAGGGATCAATTCACCCCTCCACTTT. Residues: CASSLGGINSPLHF. This rearrangement joins TRBV7-9 to TRBJ1-6; D is unresolved. The CDR3 contains 14 residues. Germline lookup yields CDR1 SEHNR and CDR2 FQNEAQ (reference sequence). V was cut by 1 base and J by 7 bases, with 8 bases left in between.

The rearrangement joins TRBV25-1 to TRBJ2-7; TRBD2 is a possible D gene (5 bases). Trimming cost V 1 base and J 3 bases, with 10 bases left between them. The CDR3 sequence is 14 residues long. CDR1 MGHDK and CDR2 SYGVNS come from the germline V gene. In nucleotides, the CDR3 is TGTGCCAGCAGTGAATCCGGTGACTACTACGAGCAGTACTTC. Amino acid sequence: CASSESGDYYEQYF.

This sequence joins TRBV12-3 or TRBV12-4 and TRBJ2-7; 8 nucleotides agree with TRBD2. Germline trimming cut 6 bases from V and 2 bases from J; bases unmatched to any gene: 9. The CDR3 loop spans 15 amino acids. CDR3 DNA: TGTGCCAGCAGCCCCTCTACGGGGGGGCCCTACGAGCAGTACTTC. This codes for CASSPSTGGPYEQYF.

This clonotype has ten or more counts. The chain uses TRBV19 and TRBJ1-6; 7 bases map to TRBD1. Germline values: CDR1 LNHDA, CDR2 SQIVND (reference sequence). Germline trimming cut 11 bases from V and 9 bases from J; bases unmatched to any gene: 7. This CDR3 is built from 12 residues. CDR3 residues: CAAGQRSSPLHF. The CDR3 coding sequence is TGTGCCGCGGGACAGCGGAGTTCACCCCTCCACTTT.

This clonotype appeared a single time. This chain joins TRBV7-2 and TRBJ1-6; 8 nucleotides align to TRBD1. Germline trimming cut 5 bases from V and 7 bases from J; bases unmatched to any gene: 4. Germline CDR1 reads SGHTA; CDR2 reads FQGNSA. The CDR3 sequence is 14 residues long. This CDR3 is CASSQGAKNSPLHF. Here the CDR3 DNA reads TGTGCCAGCAGCCAGGGGGCGAAAAATTCACCCCTCCACTTT.

The chain has TRBV7-9 and TRBJ2-4, with D perhaps matching TRBD1 (6 bases). Per the germline V gene, CDR1 is SEHNR and CDR2 is FQNEAQ (reference sequence). This CDR3 comprises 15 residues. Trimming removed 5 bases at V and 8 bases at J, with 19 bases between. The CDR3 protein is CASSGYLGASDIQYF. Written as DNA, the CDR3 is TGTGCCAGCAGCGGGTACCTGGGGGCAAGTGACATTCAGTACTTC.

Turning to this clonotype: Germline and junction disagree at one end, which may indicate a read error. The V and J genes are TRBV7-9 and TRBJ2-7; the D is unclear. The CDR3 has 10 amino acids. Germline V gene data show CDR1 as SEHNR and CDR2 as FQNEAQ (reference sequence). The CDR3 is CASSLEKAGF. CDR3 nucleotides: TGTGCCAGCAGCTTGGAAAAGGCTGGGTTC.

This clonotype was detected only once. One end of the junction does not line up with germline, which may come from a read error. The chain employs TRBV14 and TRBJ1-2; D ambiguous. This CDR3 region has 12 residues. CDR1 and CDR2 (germline): SGHDN, FVKESK. Written as DNA, the CDR3 is TGTGCCAGCAGCTCAGAGACCCCGGTGGTGCATTTC. Protein: CASSSETPVVHF.

The rearrangement links TRBV14 to TRBJ1-5; no clear D gene. The CDR3 sequence is 13 residues long. V was trimmed by 3 bases and J by 1 base, leaving 4 bases between them. The germline gives CDR1 SGHDN, CDR2 FVKESK. The CDR3 DNA is TGTGCCAGCAGCCAGGGAAGCAATCAGCCCCAGCATTTT. Residues: CASSQGSNQPQHF. Combining the CDR3 with reference TRBV14 and TRBJ1-5 gives the whole variable domain EAGVTQFPSHSVIEKGQTVTLRCDPISGHDNLYWYRRVMGKEIKFLLHFVKESKQDESGMPNNRFLAERTGGTYSTLKVQPAELEDSGVYFCASSQGSNQPQHFGDGTRLSIL.

This clonotype was seen at least ten times. The rearrangement joins TRBV7-2 to TRBJ2-3, with 9 bases aligning to TRBD2. CDR1 and CDR2 (germline): SGHTA, FQGNSA. The junction had 17 bases not matched to a gene; V was cut back by 5 bases and J by 5 bases. This CDR3 has 18 amino acids. CDR3 DNA sequence: TGTGCCAGCAGCCTCGTGGGTTTGGCGGGGGGGCGTGTAGATACGCAGTATTTT. It codes for CASSLVGLAGGRVDTQYF.

The rearrangement links TRBV29-1 to TRBJ2-7, with 11 positions matching TRBD1. CDR3 length: 14 amino acids. Looked up from germline, CDR1 is SQVTM and CDR2 is ANQGSEA. Trimming removed 6 bases from V and 4 bases from J; junction bases left unmatched: 8. The CDR3, as DNA: TGCAGCGTCGACCCGGGACAGGGGGATTACGAGCAGTACTTC. Residues: CSVDPGQGDYEQYF.

The chain employs TRBV2 and TRBJ1-1; 7 nucleotides line up with TRBD1. CDR3 length: 15 residues. Germline V gives CDR1 SNHLY, CDR2 FYNNEI. Trimming took 6 bases from V and 1 from J; bases not matched to a gene: 8. Here the CDR3 DNA reads TGTGCCAGCAGGGAACAGGGGTTGGGGAACACTGAAGCTTTCTTT. Protein: CASREQGLGNTEAFF.

This clonotype is a singleton in its sample. The rearrangement joins TRBV19 to TRBJ2-7; D possibly uses TRBD1 or TRBD2 (5 bases each). V was cut by 5 bases and J by 6 bases, with 11 bases left in between. The CDR3 runs 12 residues. The germline V gene encodes CDR1 LNHDA and CDR2 SQIVND (reference sequence). CDR3 sequence reads: CASSLGRSEQYF. CDR3 coding DNA: TGTGCCAGTAGTTTGGGACGTAGCGAGCAGTACTTC.

The chain joins TRBV29-1 to TRBJ2-7, with 7 nucleotides matching TRBD1. V trimming: 4 bases; J trimming: 2 bases; junction bases outside the gene matches: 8. This CDR3 spans 14 amino acids. Germline V lookup: CDR1 SQVTM, CDR2 ANQGSEA. The CDR3 here is CSVVPGQLTYEQYF. CDR3 coding DNA: TGCAGCGTTGTTCCGGGACAGTTAACCTACGAGCAGTACTTC.

This chain connects TRBV7-2 to TRBJ1-5; 10 bases line up with TRBD1. V was pared by 1 base and J by 0 bases, with 3 bases of the junction left unmatched. The CDR3 totals 17 residues. Germline CDR1 reads SGHTA; CDR2 reads FQGNSA. CDR3 sequence reads: CASSLGQGARSNQPQHF. The CDR3 DNA is TGTGCCAGCAGCTTAGGACAGGGGGCGCGTAGCAATCAGCCCCAGCATTTT.

This chain joins TRBV20-1 and TRBJ1-2, with TRBD1 as a possible D gene (6 bases). Germline V lookup: CDR1 DFQATT, CDR2 SNEGSKA (reference sequence). This CDR3 contains 13 residues. Trimming removed 6 bases from V and 4 bases from J, with 15 bases in between. The CDR3 protein is CSAGEGGGYGYTF. For the CDR3, the DNA is TGCAGTGCGGGAGAGGGGGGAGGCTATGGCTACACCTTC.

The chain uses TRBV20-1 and TRBJ2-7, with D possibly matching TRBD1 (6 bases). Germline V lookup: CDR1 DFQATT, CDR2 SNEGSKA (reference sequence). Deletions cut 7 bases from V and 5 bases from J, with 18 bases between. This CDR3 is built from 13 residues. The CDR3 region is CSVPGTSIHEQYF. The CDR3 nucleotides are TGCAGTGTTCCCGGGACATCGATCCACGAGCAGTACTTC.

This chain connects TRBV19 to TRBJ2-7, with 9 bases aligning to TRBD2. V lost 6 bases to trimming and J lost 6 bases; unmatched junction nucleotides: 6. The CDR3 sequence is 13 residues long. Per germline, CDR1 LNHDA and CDR2 SQIVND (reference sequence). CDR3 DNA sequence: TGTGCCAGTAGGACCTCTAGCGGGGCCGAGCAGTACTTC. This encodes CASRTSSGAEQYF. Together with reference TRBV19 and TRBJ2-7, the CDR3 gives the full variable domain: DGGITQSPKYLFRKEGQNVTLSCEQNLNHDAMYWYRQDPGQGLRLIYYSQIVNDFQKGDIAEGYSVSREKKESFPLTVTSAQKNPTAFYLCASRTSSGAEQYFGPGTRLTVT.

The CDR3 here is CASSEYLGSQETQYF. Here the CDR3 DNA reads TGTGCCAGCAGTGAATATCTGGGGTCCCAAGAGACCCAGTACTTC. The chain links TRBV2 to TRBJ2-5, with unresolved D. The germline CDR1 and CDR2 sequences are SNHLY and FYNNEI. The CDR3 consists of 15 residues. V lost 2 bases to trimming and J lost 1 base, with 11 bases between them.

The chain couples TRBV7-6 to TRBJ2-5, with 9 bases that match TRBD1. V gave up 5 bases and J gave up 5 bases; unmatched junction bases: 9. CDR1 and CDR2 (germline): SGHVS, FNYEAQ. The length of the CDR3 is 15 residues. The chain's CDR3 is CASSLLQGAGETQYF. The CDR3 bases are TGTGCCAGCAGCCTATTACAGGGGGCAGGGGAGACCCAGTACTTC.

The genes are TRBV20-1 and TRBJ2-7; TRBD2 aligns across 8 bases. The germline CDR1 and CDR2 sequences are DFQATT and SNEGSKA (reference sequence). The junction had 1 base not matched to a gene; V was cut back by 3 bases and J by 3 bases. This CDR3 contains 12 residues. The CDR3 DNA reads TGCAGTGCTAGTCGGGGGGGCTACGAGCAGTACTTC. It codes for CSASRGGYEQYF.

This clonotype occurred many times. The V and J genes are TRBV2 and TRBJ2-7; D may be TRBD1 (5 bases). The germline V and J ends were trimmed by 2 bases and 3 bases, with 14 bases remaining between them. This CDR3 comprises 15 residues. CDR1 SNHLY and CDR2 FYNNEI come from the germline V gene. Written as DNA, the CDR3 is TGTGCCAGCAGTGAAAGGGGTGGCTGGGACTACGAGCAGTACTTC. This gives the protein CASSERGGWDYEQYF.